This TCR beta chain was recorded in a study of CD8 T cells in ankylosing spondylitis (dated by TCRdb to about 2017). In terms of the full investigation: To find TCR variants linked to disease, the study profiled T cell receptor beta repertoires in ankylosing spondylitis patients and healthy donors. The full study cohort comprised around 25 ankylosing spondylitis patients and 85 to 120 healthy donors. Peripheral blood samples were taken, and synovial fluid was additionally collected from ankylosing spondylitis patients. Broad study findings and their caveats: Some motif variants were previously reported in synovial fluid and blood of reactive arthritis patients, suggesting common disease-initiation mechanisms. According to the report, matched synovial fluid samples from ankylosing spondylitis patients were significantly enriched for the disease-linked clones. Blood from ankylosing spondylitis patients appeared to be characterized by a TCR beta motif made up of several highly homologous amino acid variants. The disease-linked clones showed a CD8+ phenotype and occurred at relatively low frequencies in peripheral blood.

In its sample, this clonotype was seen a few times. Its antigen remains undetermined. Base quality data are lacking; no much larger clone is found one base away. Its CDR3 holds 15 amino acids, cysteine through phenylalanine. Only the CDR3 DNA stays, 45 bases, in frame from base 1. As encoded in the germline V gene, CDR1 is SGHTA while CDR2 is FQGNSA. Trimming costs V 5 bases and J 0 bases, and their ends lie 13 bases apart. The instrument given in TCRdb is Illumina HiSeq 2500. TCR beta libraries were prepared by quantitative 5'-RACE with molecular barcodes. For the original study's pipeline: Disease-linked TCR variants were identified with a new computational method built on a probabilistic model of VDJ rearrangement. TCRdb reprocessed the public reads (quality trimming at Q25 with fastp, clone calling with MiXCR) and kept in-frame beta chains. Records with the same CDR3 protein are collapsed into one entry carrying the most frequent genes and DNA. For this entry, the V and J calls and clone size follow TCRdb and not the study's own pipeline. This sample is represented by approximately 550,000 distinct CDR3 sequences; 9.5% to 15% of them were singletons. The leading ten clones occupy approximately 6.3% of the sample.

The chain links TRBV7-2 with TRBJ1-1, and the D gene may be TRBD1, 5 bases matching. The receptor comes from a male donor with ankylosing spondylitis. Sequencing was carried out using blood, either unsorted or a sorted T cell fraction (not recorded which). Here the CDR3 is given as CASSPEGRMNTEAFF. The nucleotide sequence reads TGTGCCAGCAGCCCCGAGGGGAGGATGAACACTGAAGCTTTCTTT.